This TCR beta chain is from a study of CD8 T cells in ankylosing spondylitis. Findings and caveats of the study: There were earlier reports of some motif variants in reactive arthritis synovial fluid and blood. Characteristic of ankylosing spondylitis blood, it appeared, was a TCR beta motif comprising 7 to 9 highly homologous variants. As reported, disease-linked clones showed significant enrichment in matched ankylosing spondylitis synovial fluid.

TCRdb reprocessed the 5' RACE reads with MiXCR, giving one entry per CDR3 protein. The sample has 670,000 or so distinct CDR3 sequences, 15% to 20% seen once. Points on this clonotype: Its antigen is as yet unknown.

The specimen sequenced was blood, either unsorted or a sorted T cell fraction (not recorded which). The clonotype originates from a male donor with ankylosing spondylitis.

In DNA form, the CDR3 reads TGCAGTCGCTCTCGCGGGACGTACAATGAGCAGTTCTTC. As protein: CSRSRGTYNEQFF. The chain joins TRBV20-1 to TRBJ2-1; D might be TRBD2 (6 bases). Germline CDR1 is DFQATT and CDR2 is SNEGSKA (reference sequence). This CDR3 is built from 13 residues. Trimming cost V 8 bases and J 4 bases, with 15 bases left between them.